This is a list of T cell receptor beta chains from one sample in a study of human T cells and chemical hapten exposure. One entry per CDR3 protein results from TCRdb running MiXCR on the RACE reads. The repertoire includes approximately 90,000 distinct CDR3 sequences, roughly 8% of them detected once, and 2.9% sits in the top ten. Sequenced material: whole blood. Receptor source: a female donor in good health. Some clones in this sample may be carry-over from other donors' samples. Each CDR3 is given with its conserved first and last residue. A D gene is named only where the DNA matches it firmly. Size tells how often a clone was seen (once, few, many) or the class of an expanded clone, and some rows leave it out.

j_gene: TRBJ2-5; v_gene: TRBV7-9; abundance: many; d_gene: -; CDR3aa: CASSPSSVKETQYF; CDR3nt: TGTGCCAGCAGCCCCTCTAGCGTAAAAGAGACCCAGTACTTC
j_gene: TRBJ1-4; v_gene: TRBV12-3/TRBV12-4; abundance: few; d_gene: -; CDR3aa: CASSLSGTVSEKLFF; CDR3nt: TGTGCCAGCAGTCTATCCGGGACGGTTTCGGAAAAACTGTTTTTT
j_gene: TRBJ2-7; v_gene: TRBV3-1; abundance: -; d_gene: -; CDR3aa: CASSQGLSEQYF; CDR3nt: TGTGCCAGCAGCCAAGGTCTTTCCGAGCAGTACTTC
j_gene: TRBJ1-5; v_gene: TRBV27; abundance: few; d_gene: -; CDR3aa: CASSQGLLQPQHF; CDR3nt: TGTGCCAGCAGTCAGGGATTGCTTCAGCCCCAGCATTTT
j_gene: TRBJ2-1; v_gene: TRBV6-2/TRBV6-3; abundance: few; d_gene: TRBD2; CDR3aa: CATALAGGPSYNEQFF; CDR3nt: TGTGCCACCGCTCTAGCGGGAGGACCTTCCTACAATGAGCAGTTCTTC
j_gene: TRBJ1-5; v_gene: TRBV28; abundance: many; d_gene: TRBD1; CDR3aa: CASSLSGQLRQPQHF; CDR3nt: TGTGCCAGCAGTTTATCGGGACAGCTTCGACAGCCCCAGCATTTT
j_gene: TRBJ2-1; v_gene: TRBV4-3; abundance: few; d_gene: -; CDR3aa: CASSYSPLAGSISYNEQFF; CDR3nt: TGCGCCAGCAGCTACAGCCCCCTTGCAGGGTCGATCTCCTACAATGAGCAGTTCTTC
j_gene: TRBJ2-7; v_gene: TRBV20-1; abundance: few; d_gene: TRBD1; CDR3aa: CSAQDRDRDSSEQYF; CDR3nt: TGCAGTGCACAGGACCGGGACAGGGATTCGTCCGAGCAGTACTTC
j_gene: TRBJ1-1; v_gene: TRBV7-9; abundance: many; d_gene: -; CDR3aa: CASSSLWTVNTEAFF; CDR3nt: TGTGCCAGCAGCTCCCTATGGACTGTGAACACTGAAGCTTTCTTT
j_gene: TRBJ2-7; v_gene: TRBV11-2; abundance: -; d_gene: TRBD2; CDR3aa: CASSLLSGRAYEQYF; CDR3nt: TGTGCCAGCAGCTTACTTAGCGGGAGGGCCTACGAGCAGTACTTC
j_gene: TRBJ1-1; v_gene: TRBV9; abundance: -; d_gene: -; CDR3aa: CASSVVGGNTEAFF; CDR3nt: TGTGCCAGCAGCGTAGTTGGAGGGAACACTGAAGCTTTCTTT
j_gene: TRBJ1-1; v_gene: TRBV21-1; abundance: few; d_gene: -; CDR3aa: CASSKGSQGISNTEAFF; CDR3nt: TGTGCCAGCAGCAAAGGGTCCCAGGGGATATCGAACACTGAAGCTTTCTTT
j_gene: TRBJ2-5; v_gene: TRBV2; abundance: -; d_gene: TRBD2; CDR3aa: CASSESGLAIPQETQYF; CDR3nt: TGTGCCAGCAGTGAATCGGGACTAGCGATCCCCCAAGAGACCCAGTACTTC
j_gene: TRBJ1-1; v_gene: TRBV6-6; abundance: -; d_gene: TRBD1; CDR3aa: CASSYDRGRAFF; CDR3nt: TGTGCCAGCAGTTATGACAGGGGGCGAGCTTTCTTT
j_gene: TRBJ2-6; v_gene: TRBV11-1; abundance: -; d_gene: TRBD1; CDR3aa: CASSHGQGYSGANVLTF; CDR3nt: TGTGCCAGCAGCCATGGACAGGGTTACTCTGGGGCCAACGTCCTGACTTTC
j_gene: TRBJ1-5; v_gene: TRBV7-2; abundance: -; d_gene: -; CDR3aa: CASSAFNQPQHF; CDR3nt: TGTGCCAGCAGTGCATTCAATCAGCCCCAGCATTTT
j_gene: TRBJ2-3; v_gene: TRBV20-1; abundance: many; d_gene: TRBD2; CDR3aa: CSAMGPSGRRDTQYF; CDR3nt: TGCAGTGCCATGGGGCCTAGCGGGAGGAGAGATACGCAGTATTTT
j_gene: TRBJ2-3; v_gene: TRBV4-1; abundance: many; d_gene: -; CDR3aa: CASSQDSPRLGASTDTQYF; CDR3nt: TGCGCCAGCAGCCAAGATTCCCCCAGACTAGGCGCTAGCACAGATACGCAGTATTTT
j_gene: TRBJ2-7; v_gene: TRBV5-1; abundance: -; d_gene: -; CDR3aa: CASSLGTNPEEQYF; CDR3nt: TGCGCCAGCAGCTTGGGGACTAATCCTGAGGAGCAGTACTTC
j_gene: TRBJ2-7; v_gene: TRBV20-1; abundance: many; d_gene: -; CDR3aa: CSAPSTGEQYF; CDR3nt: TGCAGTGCTCCTTCGACGGGTGAGCAGTACTTC
j_gene: TRBJ1-5; v_gene: TRBV12-3/TRBV12-4; abundance: -; d_gene: TRBD1; CDR3aa: CASSITDRGNQPQHF; CDR3nt: TGTGCCAGCAGTATCACCGACAGGGGCAATCAGCCCCAGCATTTT
j_gene: TRBJ2-7; v_gene: TRBV20-1; abundance: many; d_gene: -; CDR3aa: CSASPSSYEQYF; CDR3nt: TGCAGTGCTAGCCCCAGTTCCTACGAGCAGTACTTC
j_gene: TRBJ2-3; v_gene: TRBV3-1; abundance: many; d_gene: -; CDR3aa: CASSQDQAVQHTQYF; CDR3nt: TGTGCCAGCAGCCAAGATCAGGCGGTACAACATACGCAGTATTTT
j_gene: TRBJ2-2; v_gene: TRBV7-2; abundance: many; d_gene: -; CDR3aa: CASSLVGGTSTGELFF; CDR3nt: TGTGCCAGCAGCTTAGTAGGGGGAACCAGCACCGGGGAGCTGTTTTTT
j_gene: TRBJ2-5; v_gene: TRBV7-9; abundance: many; d_gene: TRBD2; CDR3aa: CASSPSRGGGETQYF; CDR3nt: TGTGCCAGCAGCCCGTCGCGGGGGGGTGGGGAGACCCAGTACTTC
j_gene: TRBJ2-5; v_gene: TRBV5-1; abundance: few; d_gene: TRBD1; CDR3aa: CASSSTRQGVETQYF; CDR3nt: TGCGCCAGCAGCTCAACACGACAGGGGGTGGAGACCCAGTACTTC
j_gene: TRBJ1-5; v_gene: TRBV29-1; abundance: many; d_gene: TRBD1; CDR3aa: CSVTGQGSNQPQHF; CDR3nt: TGCAGCGTCACCGGACAGGGTTCCAATCAGCCCCAGCATTTT
j_gene: TRBJ2-3; v_gene: TRBV29-1; abundance: many; d_gene: -; CDR3aa: CSVEGRVAESTDTQYF; CDR3nt: TGCAGCGTTGAGGGACGGGTAGCGGAGAGCACAGATACGCAGTATTTT
j_gene: TRBJ2-3; v_gene: TRBV20-1; abundance: many; d_gene: -; CDR3aa: CSARGRAYTDTQYF; CDR3nt: TGCAGTGCTAGAGGCCGGGCCTACACAGATACGCAGTATTTT
j_gene: TRBJ2-3; v_gene: TRBV6-1; abundance: -; d_gene: -; CDR3aa: CASNPGGGIDTQYF; CDR3nt: TGTGCCAGCAACCCGGGAGGGGGCATCGATACGCAGTATTTT
j_gene: TRBJ2-6; v_gene: TRBV6-5; abundance: once; d_gene: TRBD1; CDR3aa: CASRLQGADGANVLTF; CDR3nt: TGTGCCAGCAGATTACAGGGGGCTGATGGGGCCAACGTCCTGACTTTC
j_gene: TRBJ1-5; v_gene: TRBV28; abundance: -; d_gene: TRBD1; CDR3aa: CASSPQDRQPQHF; CDR3nt: TGTGCCAGCAGTCCCCAGGACAGGCAGCCCCAGCATTTT
j_gene: TRBJ1-4; v_gene: TRBV5-4; abundance: -; d_gene: TRBD1; CDR3aa: CASSETGEEEKLFF; CDR3nt: TGTGCCAGCAGCGAAACAGGGGAGGAAGAAAAACTGTTTTTT
j_gene: TRBJ2-7; v_gene: TRBV9; abundance: many; d_gene: -; CDR3aa: CASSVGSASYEQYF; CDR3nt: TGTGCCAGCAGCGTAGGTTCAGCCTCCTACGAGCAGTACTTC
j_gene: TRBJ2-3; v_gene: TRBV25-1; abundance: many; d_gene: -; CDR3aa: CASSPIGADTDTQYF; CDR3nt: TGTGCCAGCAGCCCGATAGGGGCAGACACAGATACGCAGTATTTT
j_gene: TRBJ2-1; v_gene: TRBV10-3; abundance: many; d_gene: -; CDR3aa: CAISDLDSNEQFF; CDR3nt: TGTGCCATCAGTGACCTTGACAGCAATGAGCAGTTCTTC
j_gene: TRBJ1-1; v_gene: TRBV29-1; abundance: many; d_gene: -; CDR3aa: CSVDVLGGSAFF; CDR3nt: TGCAGCGTTGATGTCTTGGGGGGCTCAGCTTTCTTT
j_gene: TRBJ1-1; v_gene: TRBV12-5; abundance: few; d_gene: -; CDR3aa: CASGKTGMNTEAFF; CDR3nt: TGTGCTAGTGGCAAGACAGGTATGAACACTGAAGCTTTCTTT